The 12 T cell receptor beta chains listed next were all sequenced from one sample in a study of blood T cell repertoires in COVID-19. Assay used: immunoSEQ multiplex PCR; TCRdb lists only in-frame clones, some missing. This sample has under 450,000 clones; over 80% occur once, and the top ten carry 5% to 6%. Source material: PBMCs or T cells enriched from blood (not recorded which). These TCRs come from a woman aged 45-65 years who had recovered from COVID-19.

This clone was found a few times. The chain recombines TRBV30 with TRBJ1-2, with a tentative D call TRBD1 (6 bases). The CDR3 sequence is 14 residues long. Between the trimmed V and J ends, which lost 2 bases and 7 bases, there was a span of 17 bases. The germline V gene has CDR1 GTSNPN and CDR2 SVGIG (reference sequence). CDR3 sequence: CAWSLNRAVGGYTF. CDR3 in DNA: TGTGCCTGGAGTCTTAACAGGGCGGTAGGTGGCTACACCTTC. Using reference TRBV30 and TRBJ1-2 for the parts outside the CDR3, the full variable domain is SQTIHQWPATLVQPVGSPLSLECTVEGTSNPNLYWYRQAAGRGLQLLFYSVGIGQISSEVPQNLSASRPQDRQFILSSKKLLLSDSGFYLCAWSLNRAVGGYTFGSGTRLTVV.

The V gene is TRBV6-1, the J gene TRBJ1-5; 7 nucleotides agree with TRBD1. Trimming cost V 2 bases and J 7 bases; bases outside gene matches: 5. Germline CDR1 and CDR2: MNHNS and SASEGT. The CDR3 spans 14 residues. The CDR3 sequence: CASSESGRGQPQHF. The CDR3 coding sequence is TGTGCCAGCAGTGAATCGGGCAGGGGGCAGCCCCAGCATTTT.

The V gene is TRBV18, the J gene TRBJ2-1; TRBD1 is a possible D gene (5 bases). This CDR3 contains 17 residues. The V end lost 1 base, the J end lost 0 bases, and 13 bases lay between the germline ends. Germline lookup yields CDR1 KGHSH and CDR2 LQKENI. For the CDR3, the DNA is TGTGCCAGCTCACCACTTTCAGGGAAGGGCTCCTACAATGAGCAGTTCTTC. Translation: CASSPLSGKGSYNEQFF.

This CDR3 is CASRQGSEAFF. Written as DNA, the CDR3 is TGTGCCAGCAGACAGGGGTCTGAAGCTTTCTTT. The chain is built from TRBV2 and TRBJ1-1; TRBD1 matches at 7 bases. Per germline, CDR1 SNHLY and CDR2 FYNNEI. The CDR3 length is 11 residues. V shed 6 bases and J 6 bases; nucleotides not matched to a gene: 1.

This chain connects TRBV3-1 (or the pseudogene TRBV3-2) to TRBJ1-1; D perhaps matches TRBD1 (5 bases). CDR3 length: 15 residues. Per the germline V gene, CDR1 is LGHDT and CDR2 is YNNKEL (reference sequence). Trimming stripped 1 base from V and 3 bases from J, with 12 bases between. The CDR3 protein is CASSQGSGWYTEAFF. The DNA for the CDR3 is TGTGCCAGCAGCCAAGGCTCAGGGTGGTACACTGAAGCTTTCTTT.

The chain links TRBV3-1 (or the pseudogene TRBV3-2) to TRBJ1-6; D unclear. V lost 0 bases and J lost 7, with 7 bases in between. The length of the CDR3 is 14 residues. Germline V lookup: CDR1 LGHDT, CDR2 YNNKEL (reference sequence). CDR3 residues: CASSQDLFNSPLHF. CDR3 bases: TGTGCCAGCAGCCAAGATCTTTTCAATTCACCCCTCCACTTT.

V usage is TRBV4-1 and J usage is TRBJ2-1, with D possibly being TRBD2 (6 bases). Trimming removed 0 bases at V and 2 bases at J, with 17 bases between. Germline loops: CDR1 MGHRA, CDR2 YSYEKL. The CDR3 runs to 18 residues. The CDR3 loop reads CASSQDRDSGVAYNEQFF. CDR3 DNA sequence: TGCGCCAGCAGCCAAGATCGCGATAGCGGTGTAGCCTACAATGAGCAGTTCTTC.

This chain joins TRBV19 and TRBJ2-3; TRBD2 is a possible D gene (5 bases). The germline V gene encodes CDR1 LNHDA and CDR2 SQIVND (reference sequence). The V end lost 3 bases, the J end lost 4 bases, and 11 bases lay between the germline ends. This CDR3 is built from 14 residues. DNA of the CDR3: TGTGCCAGTAGTATGTTGGAGGTCCCAGATACGCAGTATTTT. This translates into CASSMLEVPDTQYF.

A few counts support this clone. This sequence joins TRBV6-5 and TRBJ2-3, with 10 bases matching TRBD2. This CDR3 spans 15 amino acids. Germline CDR1 and CDR2: MNHEY and SVGAGI. The junction had 5 bases not matched to a gene; V was cut back by 6 bases and J by 2 bases. CDR3 in DNA: TGTGCCAGCAGGCCAGCGGGAGGGCCCACAGATACGCAGTATTTT. Translation: CASRPAGGPTDTQYF.

The chain links TRBV7-9 to TRBJ2-1, with 12 bases that match TRBD2. V was clipped by 4 bases and J by 8 bases; unmatched bases: 6. The CDR3 extends over 15 amino acids. Germline CDR1 reads SEHNR; CDR2 reads FQNEAQ (reference sequence). DNA of the CDR3: TGTGCCAGCAGCTCCCGGCTAGCGGGAGGGGATGAGCAGTTCTTC. This encodes CASSSRLAGGDEQFF.

The chain is built from TRBV19 and TRBJ2-3, with TRBD2 matching 8 bases. The CDR3 totals 17 residues. Germline assignment: CDR1 LNHDA and CDR2 SQIVND (reference sequence). The J segment lost 0 bases and the V segment lost 3 bases, leaving 8 bases of the junction unmatched. CDR3 protein: CASSMAAGGGSTDTQYF. CDR3 DNA: TGTGCCAGTAGTATGGCGGCGGGAGGAGGCAGCACAGATACGCAGTATTTT.

This clone was counted a single time. The chain is built from TRBV6-2 or TRBV6-3 and TRBJ1-4; no clear D. This CDR3 contains 13 residues. V was clipped by 5 bases and J by 8 bases, with 12 bases between them. Germline values: CDR1 MNHEY, CDR2 SVGEGT. CDR3 nucleotide sequence: TGTGCCAGCAGTCCCAACACCGGGGAAAAACTGTTTTTT. Amino acids: CASSPNTGEKLFF.